A single sample is the source of the 28 T cell receptor beta chains below, sequenced in a study of shared clonotypes between healthy human individuals. Produced via immunoSEQ multiplex PCR; TCRdb's table is partial and in-frame only. The repertoire includes 850,000 to 1,200,000 clones, roughly 75% of them detected once, and about 1.5% sits in the top ten. The sample taken for sequencing was memory CD4+ T cells sorted from blood. Described subset: CD45RA-negative fraction. The receptors come from a man younger than 35 in good health.

The chain recombines TRBV5-1 with TRBJ2-5; 7 positions match TRBD2. Trimming at V came to 4 bases and at J to 2 bases, leaving 5 bases not matched to a gene. The CDR3 is 14 residues long. The germline gives CDR1 SGHRS, CDR2 YFSETQ. As DNA, the CDR3 is TGCGCCAGCAGCACCGGGACTAAGCAAGAGACCCAGTACTTC. It encodes CASSTGTKQETQYF. The whole variable domain, filled in from reference TRBV5-1 and TRBJ2-5, reads KAGVTQTPRYLIKTRGQQVTLSCSPISGHRSVSWYQQTPGQGLQFLFEYFSETQRNKGNFPGRFSGRQFSNSRSEMNVSTLELGDSALYLCASSTGTKQETQYFGPGTRLLVL.

The chain has TRBV7-9 and TRBJ1-6; 8 bases line up with TRBD1. Germline assignment: CDR1 SEHNR and CDR2 FQNEAQ (reference sequence). The CDR3 spans 17 residues. J lost 4 bases, V lost 4 bases, and 9 bases had no gene match. The CDR3 protein is CASSSGQGNVYNSPLHF. CDR3 sequence (DNA): TGTGCCAGCAGCTCCGGACAGGGCAACGTGTATAATTCACCCCTCCACTTT.

The rearrangement links TRBV30 to TRBJ2-1, with TRBD2 matching 12 bases. Germline values: CDR1 GTSNPN, CDR2 SVGIG (reference sequence). The CDR3 spans 15 residues. The trim removed 5 bases at V and 1 base at J, leaving 3 bases unmatched. CDR3 in amino acids: CAWRTSGASYNEQFF. The CDR3, as DNA: TGTGCCTGGCGGACTAGCGGGGCATCCTACAATGAGCAGTTCTTC.

J is TRBJ1-1 and V is TRBV5-1; 7 positions agree with TRBD1. Losses at the gene ends were 4 bases for V and 1 base for J; bases not matched to a gene: 10. Germline values: CDR1 SGHRS, CDR2 YFSETQ. The CDR3 contains 16 residues. This CDR3 reads CASSPGQSGRNTEAFF. For the CDR3, the DNA is TGCGCCAGCAGCCCGGGACAGTCGGGCAGGAACACTGAAGCTTTCTTT.

V gene TRBV28 combines with J gene TRBJ1-2, with D perhaps matching TRBD1 (5 bases). Germline-derived CDR1 and CDR2 are MDHEN and SYDVKM. The CDR3 consists of 13 residues. V lost 9 bases and J lost 1, with 12 bases in between. CDR3 coding DNA: TGTGCCAGTCGAGGGGCAGATAACTATGGCTACACCTTC. Translated, it gives CASRGADNYGYTF.

The rearrangement joins TRBV18 to TRBJ2-7; 7 bases line up with TRBD2. Germline loops: CDR1 KGHSH, CDR2 LQKENI. The V segment lost 3 bases and the J segment 1 base; nucleotides outside the gene matches: 6. CDR3 length: 15 amino acids. Here the CDR3 reads CASSPNGAGSYEQYF. The CDR3 coding sequence is TGTGCCAGCTCACCCAACGGAGCGGGGTCCTACGAGCAGTACTTC.

This chain links TRBV20-1 with TRBJ2-7; D unclear. In germline, CDR1 is DFQATT, CDR2 SNEGSKA (reference sequence). This CDR3 region has 11 residues. V lost 6 bases to trimming and J lost 7 bases, with 13 bases between them. CDR3 region: CSAKLLGEQYF. As DNA, the CDR3 is TGCAGTGCAAAGCTCCTAGGGGAGCAGTACTTC.

The chain recombines TRBV11-1 with TRBJ2-5; no clear D gene. Trimming removed 1 base from V and 5 bases from J, with 8 bases in between. Germline CDR1 SGHAT, CDR2 FQDESV (reference sequence). The CDR3 is 13 residues long. The CDR3 DNA sequence: TGTGCCAGCAGCTTAGGATTTCGTGAGACCCAGTACTTC. As protein: CASSLGFRETQYF.

V and J are TRBV28 and TRBJ1-5; maybe TRBD1 (5 bases). The germline V gene has CDR1 MDHEN and CDR2 SYDVKM. This CDR3 is 16 amino acids long. Trimming stripped 2 bases from V and 3 bases from J, with 14 bases between. Here the CDR3 reads CASSLRQGYVNQPQHF. CDR3 bases: TGTGCCAGCAGTTTAAGGCAGGGATATGTCAATCAGCCCCAGCATTTT.

The rearrangement links TRBV9 to TRBJ2-7; the D gene is possibly TRBD1 (5 bases). Looked up from germline, CDR1 is SGDLS and CDR2 is YYNGEE. The CDR3 is 14 amino acids. Trimming cost V 4 bases and J 6 bases, with 17 bases left between them. This CDR3 is CASSPLGHSPEQYF. The CDR3, as DNA: TGTGCCAGCAGCCCCCTAGGACATTCTCCCGAGCAGTACTTC.

The chain recombines TRBV12-5 with TRBJ1-6; no clear D. CDR1 and CDR2 from the germline V gene are LGHNT and FRNRAP. This CDR3 has 18 amino acids. Trimming cost V 6 bases and J 0 bases, with 18 bases left between them. CDR3 loop: CASGLPPTANSYNSPLHF. The CDR3 coding sequence is TGTGCTAGTGGCTTACCCCCGACCGCTAACTCCTATAATTCACCCCTCCACTTT.

This clone has a single count. This rearrangement joins TRBV5-6 to TRBJ1-3, with D perhaps TRBD1 (5 bases). The CDR3 contains 18 residues. Germline CDR1 reads SGHDT; CDR2 reads YYEEEE. Trimming removed 0 bases at V and 5 bases at J, with 21 bases between. The CDR3 protein is CASSLGAGTPVLRNTIYF. The CDR3 coding sequence is TGTGCCAGCAGCTTGGGGGCAGGGACGCCGGTACTTAGAAACACCATATATTTT.

The rearrangement links TRBV28 to TRBJ1-5; D not resolved. This CDR3 comprises 13 residues. The germline CDR1 and CDR2 sequences are MDHEN and SYDVKM. V gave up 5 bases and J gave up 3 bases, with 8 bases separating them. The CDR3 sequence: CASSPPLNQPQHF. The CDR3, as DNA: TGTGCCAGCAGTCCACCCCTCAATCAGCCCCAGCATTTT.

Ten or more counts support this clone. This chain uses TRBV11-2 with TRBJ1-4; no definite D call. The CDR3 loop spans 12 amino acids. Trimming left V 1 base short and J 8 bases short, with 5 bases between. Germline assignment: CDR1 SGHAT and CDR2 FQNNGV. The CDR3 reads CASSLVGEKLFF. As DNA, the CDR3 is TGTGCCAGCAGCTTAGTAGGAGAAAAACTGTTTTTT.

The V call is TRBV28, the J call TRBJ1-1; 8 nucleotides align to TRBD1. With 1 base clipped from V and 2 bases from J, the junction kept 12 bases outside the gene matches. Per the germline V gene, CDR1 is MDHEN and CDR2 is SYDVKM. CDR3 length: 18 residues. The CDR3 here is CASSLFVGTGEHNTEAFF. In DNA, the CDR3 is TGTGCCAGCAGTTTATTCGTCGGGACAGGCGAGCATAACACTGAAGCTTTCTTT.

This clone was seen just once. The chain uses TRBV18 and TRBJ2-6; no definite D call. Trimming shortened V by 2 bases and J by 2 bases, and 7 bases separated the two germline ends. CDR3 length equals 15 residues. Germline V CDR1 and CDR2: KGHSH, LQKENI. The CDR3: CASSPMGTGANVLTF. The DNA of the CDR3 is TGTGCCAGCTCACCAATGGGTACTGGGGCCAACGTCCTGACTTTC.

V gene TRBV4-1 combines with J gene TRBJ1-3; a weak D match, TRBD1 (5 bases). This CDR3 spans 12 amino acids. Trimming pared 10 bases from V and 4 bases from J, leaving 11 bases between. CDR1 and CDR2 from the germline V gene are MGHRA and YSYEKL. CDR3 in DNA: TGCGCCAACCCGGACATAGGAAACACCATATATTTT. Translated, it gives CANPDIGNTIYF.

This chain uses TRBV4-2 with TRBJ2-2, with 7 bases aligning to TRBD2. This CDR3 contains 17 residues. Unmatched junction bases numbered 8, after V lost 0 bases and J lost 4 bases. Germline lookup yields CDR1 LGHNA and CDR2 YNFKEQ. The CDR3 sequence is CASSQEDRTGGTGELFF. The DNA of the CDR3 is TGTGCCAGCAGCCAAGAAGACCGGACGGGGGGCACCGGGGAGCTGTTTTTT.

The chain combines TRBV28 with TRBJ2-3; no clear D gene. Germline V gives CDR1 MDHEN, CDR2 SYDVKM. The CDR3 consists of 12 residues. Trimming took off 7 bases at V and 4 bases at J, with 9 bases between the two ends. The CDR3 bases are TGTGCCAGCACTTGGAGCGCAGATACGCAGTATTTT. Its translation is CASTWSADTQYF. The full variable domain, its missing parts supplied by reference TRBV28 and TRBJ2-3, is DVKVTQSSRYLVKRTGEKVFLECVQDMDHENMFWYRQDPGLGLRLIYFSYDVKMKEKGDIPEGYSVSREKKERFSLILESASTNQTSMYLCASTWSADTQYFGPGTRLTVL.

The CDR3 region has the DNA TGTGCCAGCAGCTTGGCCTCGGGATTTATCACAGATACGCAGTATTTT. Its protein is CASSLASGFITDTQYF. V is TRBV5-4 and J is TRBJ2-3, with D maybe TRBD2 (5 bases). This CDR3 is built from 16 residues. Germline-derived CDR1 and CDR2 are SGHNT and YYREEE (reference sequence). The V gene lost 0 bases and the J gene lost 2 bases, with 13 bases spanning the gap.

The rearrangement uses TRBV10-2 and TRBJ1-6; D not certain. V was shortened by 3 bases and J by 8 bases, with 14 bases between the two germline ends. This CDR3 has 15 residues. From germline, CDR1 is WSHSY and CDR2 SAAADI. CDR3 sequence (DNA): TGCGCCAGCAGTGATCAAGGGCAGCCCTATTCACCCCTCCACTTT. It translates to CASSDQGQPYSPLHF.

J is TRBJ1-2 and V is TRBV10-3; D ambiguous. The CDR3 consists of 12 residues. In germline, CDR1 is ENHRY, CDR2 SYGVKD. With 3 bases removed from V and 5 bases from J, the gap between germline ends came to 7 bases. The CDR3 spells CAISDQTYGYTF. CDR3 bases: TGTGCCATCAGTGACCAGACTTATGGCTACACCTTC.

V and J are TRBV6-5 and TRBJ1-2, with 8 bases lining up with TRBD1. After removal of 1 base from V and 8 bases from J, the junction contained 9 bases not matched to a gene. The CDR3 covers 15 residues. Germline V lookup: CDR1 MNHEY, CDR2 SVGAGI. CDR3 region: CASSYLRAGGAGYTF. The CDR3 bases are TGTGCCAGCAGTTACTTGAGGGCAGGGGGCGCGGGCTACACCTTC.

This clone was seen a single time. J is TRBJ2-5 and V is TRBV5-4; D is unclear. CDR3 size: 15 residues. V lost 0 bases and J lost 1, with 10 bases in between. CDR1 is SGHNT and CDR2 is YYREEE in the germline V gene (reference sequence). CDR3 in DNA: TGTGCCAGCAGCTTGGCTGTAGTCGCCCAAGAGACCCAGTACTTC. Encoded protein: CASSLAVVAQETQYF. The variable domain in full, completed from reference TRBV5-4 and TRBJ2-5, reads ETGVTQSPTHLIKTRGQQVTLRCSSQSGHNTVSWYQQALGQGPQFIFQYYREEENGRGNFPPRFSGLQFPNYSSELNVNALELDDSALYLCASSLAVVAQETQYFGPGTRLLVL.

CDR3 in DNA: TGTGCCAGCAGAGAACCTTTAAATGAAAAACTGTTTTTT. Its protein is CASREPLNEKLFF. The V gene is TRBV28, the J gene TRBJ1-4; D gene ambiguous. Deletions cut 6 bases from V and 5 bases from J, with 10 bases between. The germline V gene has CDR1 MDHEN and CDR2 SYDVKM. This CDR3 comprises 13 residues.

The rearrangement links TRBV4-1 to TRBJ1-1, with D unclear. With 0 bases removed from V and 0 bases from J, the gap between germline ends came to 5 bases. CDR1 and CDR2 (germline): MGHRA, YSYEKL. The length of the CDR3 is 14 residues. In DNA, the CDR3 is TGCGCCAGCAGCCAAGAATCAATGAACACTGAAGCTTTCTTT. Encoded protein: CASSQESMNTEAFF.

The chain carries TRBV5-1 and TRBJ2-1; D remains unclear. The CDR3 consists of 15 residues. CDR1 and CDR2 from the germline V gene are SGHRS and YFSETQ. Trimming removed 0 bases at V and 2 bases at J, with 9 bases between. The CDR3 DNA sequence: TGCGCCAGCAGCTTGGCGAGTGTTACCTACAATGAGCAGTTCTTC. Protein: CASSLASVTYNEQFF.

The chain is built from TRBV7-9 and TRBJ2-7; TRBD2 matches at 8 bases. Germline CDR1 and CDR2: SEHNR and FQNEAQ (reference sequence). The CDR3 contains 14 residues. After removal of 5 bases from V and 0 bases from J, the junction contained 3 bases not matched to a gene. The CDR3 sequence is CASSPSGSSYEQYF. In DNA form, the CDR3 reads TGTGCCAGCAGCCCGAGCGGGAGCTCCTACGAGCAGTACTTC.